Included here is one T cell receptor beta chain sequence, with context. Profiled with immunoSEQ multiplex PCR; TCRdb holds only in-frame clones, not every one. The sample consists of roughly 150,000 clones, around 90% of them appearing once. This sample stems from a study of control samples from healthy donors and cancer patients. Per the germline V gene, CDR1 is SGHNT and CDR2 is YENEEA. This CDR3 has 14 residues. Germline trimming cut 5 bases from V and 4 bases from J; bases unmatched to any gene: 4. The rearrangement uses TRBV11-3 and TRBJ1-1; TRBD1 aligns across 10 bases. Material for sequencing was blood. This TCR was sampled from a man younger than 40 in good health. CDR3 loop: CASSLGQGRTEAFF. The CDR3 coding sequence is TGTGCCAGCAGCCTGGGACAGGGGCGCACTGAAGCTTTCTTT.